The rows below give T cell receptor beta chains drawn from one sample of a study of OX40 agonist ivuxolimab in advanced cancers. The method was immunoSEQ multiplex PCR; TCRdb's version includes in-frame clones alone and lacks a portion of them. The profile shows about 46,000 clones, around 87% of them singletons. This specimen was CD4+ or CD8+ T cells sorted from blood, taken in a trial of the OX40 agonist ivuxolimab. The receptors originated from an adult with an advanced solid tumor such as melanoma, head and neck, liver or kidney cancer. Both conserved end residues are part of each CDR3. D genes are given only for firm matches. Clone size, where shown, is once, few, many, or a class for clones that have expanded.

j_gene: TRBJ2-7
d_gene: -
abundance: -
v_gene: TRBV5-4
CDR3aa: CASSFRGTLGDEQYF
CDR3nt: TGTGCCAGCAGCTTTAGGGGCACCCTAGGGGACGAGCAGTACTTC

j_gene: TRBJ2-4
d_gene: -
abundance: -
v_gene: TRBV19
CDR3aa: CASSTKGTLAKNIQYF
CDR3nt: TGTGCCAGTAGTACCAAAGGGACCCTAGCCAAAAACATTCAGTACTTC

j_gene: TRBJ1-2
d_gene: -
abundance: -
v_gene: TRBV9
CDR3aa: CASSLGQDLYGYTF
CDR3nt: TGTGCCAGCAGCTTAGGACAAGACCTCTATGGCTACACCTTC

j_gene: TRBJ2-3
d_gene: -
abundance: -
v_gene: TRBV25-1
CDR3aa: CASIWLPADTQYF
CDR3nt: TGTGCCAGCATATGGCTTCCCGCAGATACGCAGTATTTT

j_gene: TRBJ2-1
d_gene: -
abundance: -
v_gene: TRBV27
CDR3aa: CASGGGRGNEQFF
CDR3nt: TGTGCCAGCGGGGGGGGCCGAGGCAATGAGCAGTTCTTC

j_gene: TRBJ2-7
d_gene: -
abundance: -
v_gene: TRBV27
CDR3aa: CASSLGGPTYEQYF
CDR3nt: TGTGCCAGCAGTTTAGGGGGGCCCACCTACGAGCAGTACTTC

j_gene: TRBJ2-7
d_gene: -
abundance: -
v_gene: TRBV5-6
CDR3aa: CASSWGDTRYGYF
CDR3nt: TGTGCCAGCAGCTGGGGGGACACCAGGTATGGGTACTTC

j_gene: TRBJ2-4
d_gene: TRBD2
abundance: -
v_gene: TRBV2
CDR3aa: CASSESGGMNIQYF
CDR3nt: TGTGCCAGCAGTGAATCGGGAGGGATGAACATTCAGTACTTC

j_gene: TRBJ1-1
d_gene: -
abundance: -
v_gene: TRBV27
CDR3aa: CASSSGRGGRGEAFF
CDR3nt: TGTGCCAGCAGTTCGGGTCGGGGGGGTAGAGGTGAAGCTTTCTTT

j_gene: TRBJ2-5
d_gene: -
abundance: -
v_gene: TRBV6-5
CDR3aa: CASGANLQETQYF
CDR3nt: TGTGCCAGCGGGGCAAACCTCCAAGAGACCCAGTACTTC

j_gene: TRBJ2-5
d_gene: TRBD1
abundance: once
v_gene: TRBV7-4
CDR3aa: CASSGDRGQTQYF
CDR3nt: TGTGCCAGCAGCGGCGACAGGGGGCAGACCCAGTACTTC

j_gene: TRBJ2-4
d_gene: TRBD1
abundance: -
v_gene: TRBV4-2
CDR3aa: CASSQEWDRADIQYF
CDR3nt: TGTGCCAGCAGCCAAGAGTGGGACAGGGCAGACATTCAGTACTTC

j_gene: TRBJ2-7
d_gene: -
abundance: -
v_gene: TRBV7-1
CDR3aa: CASSSTPTYEQYF
CDR3nt: TGTGCCAGCAGCTCGACACCTACCTACGAGCAGTACTTC

j_gene: TRBJ2-7
d_gene: TRBD1
abundance: -
v_gene: TRBV27
CDR3aa: CASSPGTVVREQYF
CDR3nt: TGTGCCAGCAGTCCAGGGACAGTAGTCCGCGAGCAGTACTTC

j_gene: TRBJ2-7
d_gene: TRBD1
abundance: -
v_gene: TRBV10-1
CDR3aa: CASSESGQGWLAEPSYEQYF
CDR3nt: TGCGCCAGCAGTGAGTCTGGACAGGGGTGGCTAGCGGAGCCCTCCTACGAGCAGTACTTC

j_gene: TRBJ2-6
d_gene: TRBD1
abundance: once
v_gene: TRBV29-1
CDR3aa: CSVGRQGAGANVLTF
CDR3nt: TGCAGCGTTGGCCGACAGGGGGCTGGGGCCAACGTCCTGACTTTC

j_gene: TRBJ2-3
d_gene: TRBD2
abundance: -
v_gene: TRBV9
CDR3aa: CASSALVRDYTDTQYF
CDR3nt: TGTGCCAGCAGCGCCCTCGTCCGGGACTACACAGATACGCAGTATTTT

j_gene: TRBJ2-1
d_gene: -
abundance: -
v_gene: TRBV6-1
CDR3aa: CASRTISDRYNEQFF
CDR3nt: TGTGCCAGCAGGACAATATCGGACCGCTACAATGAGCAGTTCTTC

j_gene: TRBJ2-3
d_gene: TRBD2
abundance: -
v_gene: TRBV5-5
CDR3aa: CASSLRGTSGGTDTQYF
CDR3nt: TGTGCCAGCAGCCTTCGTGGGACTAGCGGGGGCACAGATACGCAGTATTTT

j_gene: TRBJ2-1
d_gene: TRBD2
abundance: -
v_gene: TRBV28
CDR3aa: CASSERERYNEQFF
CDR3nt: TGTGCCAGCAGTGAGCGGGAGCGCTACAATGAGCAGTTCTTC

j_gene: TRBJ2-3
d_gene: -
abundance: -
v_gene: TRBV15
CDR3aa: CATSRDPPRSTDTQYF
CDR3nt: TGTGCCACCAGCCGGGACCCTCCGAGAAGCACAGATACGCAGTATTTT

j_gene: TRBJ2-1
d_gene: TRBD2
abundance: -
v_gene: TRBV27
CDR3aa: CASSSAGGSSYNEQFF
CDR3nt: TGTGCCAGCAGTTCGGCGGGAGGGAGCTCCTACAATGAGCAGTTCTTC

j_gene: TRBJ2-7
d_gene: -
abundance: once
v_gene: TRBV5-6
CDR3aa: CASSSFLTVSSYEQYF
CDR3nt: TGTGCCAGCAGCTCCTTTTTGACAGTTTCCTCCTACGAGCAGTACTTC

j_gene: TRBJ2-5
d_gene: -
abundance: -
v_gene: TRBV10-3
CDR3aa: CAISEPFRGVETQYF
CDR3nt: TGTGCCATCAGTGAACCTTTCAGGGGCGTGGAGACCCAGTACTTC

j_gene: TRBJ2-7
d_gene: TRBD1
abundance: once
v_gene: TRBV7-9
CDR3aa: CASSSRDRVTYEQYF
CDR3nt: TGTGCCAGCAGCTCAAGGGACAGGGTGACCTACGAGCAGTACTTC

j_gene: TRBJ1-2
d_gene: -
abundance: -
v_gene: TRBV6-6
CDR3aa: CASSYSNNPTDYGYTF
CDR3nt: TGTGCCAGCAGTTACTCGAACAACCCCACCGACTATGGCTACACCTTC

j_gene: TRBJ2-1
d_gene: -
abundance: once
v_gene: TRBV6-5
CDR3aa: CASSLGSNEQFF
CDR3nt: TGTGCCAGCAGCCTCGGGAGCAATGAGCAGTTCTTC

j_gene: TRBJ2-7
d_gene: TRBD2
abundance: -
v_gene: TRBV7-8
CDR3aa: CASSLAPASGPYEQYF
CDR3nt: TGTGCCAGCAGCTTAGCGCCGGCTAGCGGCCCCTACGAGCAGTACTTC

j_gene: TRBJ1-2
d_gene: -
abundance: once
v_gene: TRBV9
CDR3aa: CASSVGSDYTF
CDR3nt: TGTGCCAGCAGCGTAGGTTCAGACTACACCTTC

j_gene: TRBJ2-1
d_gene: TRBD2
abundance: -
v_gene: TRBV10-3
CDR3aa: CAISDPGLAGGGEQFF
CDR3nt: TGTGCCATCAGTGATCCGGGACTAGCGGGAGGAGGGGAGCAGTTCTTC

j_gene: TRBJ2-7
d_gene: TRBD2
abundance: -
v_gene: TRBV9
CDR3aa: CASSVGKAGAYEQYF
CDR3nt: TGTGCCAGCAGCGTAGGGAAAGCGGGGGCCTACGAGCAGTACTTC

j_gene: TRBJ2-1
d_gene: -
abundance: -
v_gene: TRBV5-1
CDR3aa: CASSSTTSSYNEQFF
CDR3nt: TGCGCCAGCAGCTCTACAACTAGTTCCTACAATGAGCAGTTCTTC